Sequencing of this T cell receptor (beta chain) was carried out in a study of Ad26.COV2.S vaccination and SARS-CoV-2 variants. Study as a whole: This donor came from the COV1001 trial of Ad26.COV2.S. By the intramuscular route, Ad26.COV2.S was given once, or twice 56 days apart. General study findings and limits: Spike-specific TCR breadth in vaccine recipients exceeded that seen in placebo recipients.

The sample's treatment: over 15 received Ad26.COV2.S at low or high dose, single or two shots; 5 received placebo; per-sample allocation not given. The investigators took samples on day 63 after the first vaccine or placebo injection. Wuhan-strain SARS-CoV-2 spike was expressed by the Ad26 vector that made up the vaccine. The CDR3 is 13 amino acids. Germline V gives CDR1 LNHDA, CDR2 SQIVND (reference sequence). V was clipped by 10 bases and J by 2 bases, with 9 bases between them. Regarding this clone: The antigen is not known.

Sequencing used immunoSEQ multiplex PCR; TCRdb keeps in-frame clones, though not all of them. There are a few hundred thousand clones in the sample; approximately 87% occur only once, and around 3.6% lies in the top ten. The source material was peripheral blood, sampled in a trial of Ad26.COV2.S vaccine versus placebo. The chain links TRBV19 to TRBJ1-6, with D possibly being TRBD1 (5 bases). The clonotype originates from a person aged 18-60 years who received the Ad26.COV2.S COVID-19 vaccine or a placebo. CDR3 region: CATGLPYNSPLHF. The CDR3 DNA sequence: TGTGCCACAGGGTTGCCCTATAATTCACCCCTCCACTTT.